This TCR beta chain was profiled in a study of T cells in Graves' hyperthyroidism and ophthalmopathy. CDR3 length equals 16 residues. The V segment lost 0 bases and the J segment 3 bases; nucleotides outside the gene matches: 8. Germline V gene lookup returns CDR1 ENHRY and CDR2 SYGVKD. The TCR beta CDR3 regions underwent amplification using RNA transcripts as the source. Carried out on the TCR CDR3, a first-round RT-PCR used the HTBI primer set. Each CDR3 protein is one row after TCRdb ran MiXCR on the multiplex PCR reads. The sample holds fewer than 600,000 distinct CDR3 sequences, 11% to 15% seen once.

V usage is TRBV10-3 and J usage is TRBJ2-7; 7 bases agree with TRBD2. The sequence was collected from a woman aged 35 to 49 with Graves' hyperthyroidism. Sequencing used blood. CDR3: CAISESETGGLYEQYF. In DNA form, the CDR3 reads TGTGCCATCAGTGAGTCCGAGACGGGAGGACTCTACGAGCAGTACTTC.